The clone carrying this T cell receptor beta chain was seen just once. This record belongs to a study of blood T cell repertoires in COVID-19. The CDR3 extends over 15 amino acids. Germline CDR1 reads SGHDN; CDR2 reads FVKESK. The germline V and J ends were trimmed by 2 bases and 6 bases, with 15 bases remaining between them. Some clones are missing from TCRdb's copy, which holds only in-frame ones; the method was immunoSEQ multiplex PCR. Of approximately 210,000 clones in the sample, more than 70% were seen once. The chain joins TRBV14 to TRBJ2-3; a weak D match, TRBD1 (5 bases). This receptor was identified in a human donor in a cohort sampled during active COVID-19. Material: peripheral blood. In DNA, the CDR3 is TGTGCCAGCAGCCAACCTTTGGGGCTTATGGATACGCAGTATTTT. This gives the protein CASSQPLGLMDTQYF. Variable domain in full (rest from reference TRBV14 and TRBJ2-3): EAGVTQFPSHSVIEKGQTVTLRCDPISGHDNLYWYRRVMGKEIKFLLHFVKESKQDESGMPNNRFLAERTGGTYSTLKVQPAELEDSGVYFCASSQPLGLMDTQYFGPGTRLTVL.